Given below is one T cell receptor (beta chain) in context. Its antigen remains unidentified. No much larger clone exists at a distance of one base, and base qualities are not known. Library method: the immunoSEQ multiplex PCR assay. The multiplex PCR relied on a mix of 60 forward primers for TCR Vbeta segments and 13 reverse primers for TCR Jbeta segments. The CDR3 region of rearranged TCR beta genes was amplified from genomic DNA with a multiplex PCR assay. The amplified TCR beta libraries were sequenced on the Illumina HiSeq System as 87-base-pair reads. Under the source paper's analysis protocol: A later analysis tallied approximately 87 million unique TCR beta chains across the roughly 610 repertoires, and around 9.9 million of those chains were shared by two or more donors. Raw reads were error-corrected and collapsed into unique sequences with a nearest-neighbor algorithm that merged closely related sequences to remove PCR and sequencing errors. To assign V, D and J gene segments, CDR3 sequences were aligned to IMGT reference sequences. Each retained sequence needed at least a six-nucleotide match to both a V gene segment and a J gene segment. Rearrangements were called productive when the CDR3 lacked stop codons and stayed in frame with V and J; all others were non-productive. CDR3 was defined according to IMGT convention as the region running from the second conserved V-encoded cysteine to the conserved J-encoded phenylalanine. In an earlier analysis of around 570 of the donors, sequences lacking an unambiguous match to a single V gene segment were excluded. An earlier analysis of under 750 of the donors called V segments functional above 56.7% productive rearrangements and segregating when the between-donor standard deviation exceeded 5%. A statistical classification framework was built to diagnose cytomegalovirus status from the catalog of TCR beta chain sequences. V and J gene assignment, in a later analysis, came from comparing TCR nucleotide sequences with IMGT/GENE-DB human TR gene sequences. In a later analysis, CDR3 sequences and most-parsimonious VDJ recombination scenarios were assigned using the TCRdist pipeline. In a later analysis, every TCR beta chain was defined by the combination of its CDR3 amino acid sequence and its V-gene family, and reads without a unique V-gene family were dropped. As a way to deal with suspected cross-contamination and a sequencing artifact, a later analysis dropped approximately 590 nucleotide sequences that were highly shared and had low generation probability. For each public chain, a later analysis derived a clonal expansion index from normalized ranks of inferred template counts within each repertoire. A later analysis computed generation probabilities with a VDJ recombination model fitted to out-of-frame rearrangements, and checked the results against IGoR. In a later analysis, hypergeometric tests were used to score TCR-TCR, TCR-HLA and TCR-CMV co-occurrence, with a repertoire-size bias correction applied to TCR pairs. To estimate false discovery rates, a later analysis permuted the HLA or CMV assignments 20 times. In a later analysis, co-occurring TCRs were grouped using DBSCAN, with TCRdist sequence similarity added in when clustering inside HLA-allele-positive subsets. Co-occurrence clustering excluded repertoires with fewer than 30,000 or more than 120,000 public chains, plus five with anomalous nucleotide sharing. In TCRdb, the immuneACCESS table is reduced to in-frame sequences with V and J assigned. These tables do not hold every clone; where another copy was compared, an unresolved V gene accounts for under half, and the others remain unexplained. The D gene and trimming were derived from the DNA, and the V and J assignments and clone size from that table. Present in this sample are under 250,000 clones, under 90% of which were seen just once. About 1.2% of the sample is in the top ten clones.

In total, around 600 healthy bone marrow donors made up the cohort. At the time of sampling, all cohort members were nominally healthy, though unrecorded immune exposures were likely present. Of the approximately 700 cohort members, 289 had a positive CMV serostatus and about 360 had a negative one, while no CMV serostatus was recorded for the donor. Every donor gave a peripheral blood sample, and the peripheral blood mononuclear cells from that sample were used for TCR beta sequencing. Genomic DNA extraction from the blood cell samples was performed with the Qiagen DNeasy Blood Extraction Kit. The data originate from a study of cytomegalovirus exposure and HLA in healthy donors (dated by TCRdb to the late 2010s). As for the study more broadly: In an earlier analysis of around 540 of the donors, 276 Gb of sequence data and 117 million unique TCR beta sequences from about 180 million T cells were reported. In addition to the first cohort of 650 to 750 subjects, a separate validation cohort of 120 different subjects was used. The number of typed donors differed by locus: about 629-630 for A, B, C, DRB1 and DQB1; approximately 520 for DQA1; 600 to 610 for DPA1; and 400 to 480 for DPB1. In a later analysis, previously published TCR beta repertoires from 600 to 850 donors were re-analyzed and high-resolution HLA genotyping was added so that TCR occurrence patterns could be studied. A later genetic analysis used genome-wide SNP genotypes for about 60% of the roughly 700 donors, treating that subset as a discovery cohort. The study profiled the T cell repertoires of hundreds of subjects by immunosequencing and related them to cytomegalovirus serostatus. The study was designed to test whether signatures of past pathogen exposure could be identified by cataloging public T cell receptors. Among 398 genotyped donors of the cohort, an average of approximately 240,000 unique TCR beta nucleotide sequences was sequenced per donor, of which 15% to 20% were non-productive. The study combined high-throughput TCR immunosequencing, statistical association of individual TCRs with disease status, and machine learning to predict cytomegalovirus infection status. Of the roughly 410 genotyped donors, approximately 80% were placed in the genetic ancestry cluster associated with self-reported Caucasian donors. All discovery cohort repertoires had been generated on a single sequencing platform. A handful of DR-DQ haplotypes were handled as single units for association and clustering because linkage in the cohort was strong. Rather than drawing on any new phenotypic data, the later analysis identified candidate immune exposures from TCR beta sequences and the way those sequences occurred across donors. To decide whether each TCR beta V gene segment behaved as functional or pseudogenic, an earlier analysis of some 570 of the donors relied on high-throughput TCR beta sequencing. Donor age, sex, ethnicity and CMV serostatus were collected together with the repertoire data. Both class I and class II loci were covered by HLA typing, at four-digit resolution. An early release covering 500 to 750 HLA-typed donors comprised approximately 290 gigabases of sequencing data and approximately 80 million unique TCR sequences.

The germline V and J ends show losses of 0 bases and 2 bases respectively, and no gene match explains 4 bases of the junction. CDR1 and CDR2 (SGHRS, YFSETQ) derive from the germline V gene. There are 15 amino acids in the CDR3, from cysteine to phenylalanine inclusive. Only the CDR3 DNA stays, 45 bases, in frame from base 1. The investigation overall reported the following: An association between a missense DCLRE1C variant and V-gene and J-gene trimming of TCR beta chains was found in a later genetic analysis and replicated in an independent cohort. Some IMGT-functional V segments, including TRBV6-2 and TRBV6-3, could not be told apart with the 87-base-pair reads, so those segments were excluded. Compared with the approximately 720-donor mean, donors in an Asian-associated ancestry cluster had fewer N-insertions in productive TCRs, according to a later genetic analysis. A few of the identified cytomegalovirus-associated TCR beta chains were confirmed in vitro to be specific for cytomegalovirus antigens. Specific HLA alleles were associated with 15,000 to 20,000 TCR beta sequences at a false discovery rate of 0.05 in a later analysis. Most TCR sequences were seen in very few donors, while some public TCRs were found in many individuals. Because counts were too low, under 20 rarely observed V segments, including chromosome 9 orphons, were left out of the earlier analysis of some 640 of the donors. CMV serostatus was the only immune exposure information available for the cohort. Presence/absence analyses assumed roughly uniform sequencing depth across donors, an assumption that may not hold. A later analysis reported that several top co-occurrence clusters appeared linked to parvovirus B19, influenza, CMV and Epstein-Barr virus. A group of highly shared sequence variants was considered likely to be a technical artifact of the sequencing pipeline. A later analysis found that most CMV-associated TCR beta chains appeared HLA-restricted, with HLA associations seemingly driven largely by CMV exposure. In a later analysis, HLA-associated TCR beta chains were found to be more clonally expanded and to have lower generation probabilities than equally common non-associated chains. A further reported finding was that TCR beta sequences accurately predicted the HLA-A and HLA-B alleles for most subjects in the first cohort. HLA typing was unavailable for some donors at each locus, so association tests used only the typed subset. Linkage disequilibrium might explain the correlated functional status among segregating V segments, but an unknown experimental factor could not be ruled out. In the study, about 150 TCR beta chains were listed as associated with cytomegalovirus. The classifier was reported to diagnose cytomegalovirus status with high specificity and sensitivity in both the original and validation cohorts. Strong co-occurrence of HLA alleles, especially DR and DQ, made assigning TCR associations to individual alleles difficult. In a later analysis, TCR association rates were found to vary across HLA loci, with the most associated TCRs seen for DRB1 alleles and the fewest for HLA-C alleles. Only TCR beta chains were sequenced in this cohort, and the absence of alpha or paired-chain data limited detectable features. The authors suggested that the approach could potentially be extended to other disease states and immunological phenotypes. In an earlier analysis of approximately 600 of the donors, most TCR beta V segments were observed in productive rearrangements about 87% or about 30% of the time, broadly matching IMGT annotations.

The sequence is built from TRBV5-1 and TRBJ2-7, with 8 bases aligning to TRBD1. This sequence originates from a human donor in good health. The source material was PBMCs. The DNA sequence is TGCGCCAGCAGCTTGGGGACAGGGTTAACCTACGAGCAGTACTTC. The translation is CASSLGTGLTYEQYF.